These T cell receptor beta chains were read from a single sample in a study of blood T cell repertoires in COVID-19. Profiling relied on immunoSEQ multiplex PCR, and the TCRdb table lists in-frame clones only, not all of them. The sample holds approximately 150,000 clones, approximately 82% seen once. Sequenced input: PBMCs or T cells enriched from blood (not recorded which). Source of these receptors: a man between 60 and 75 years old who had recovered from COVID-19. CDR3s leave out the opening cysteine and the closing phenylalanine or tryptophan. The order of the fields is clone size, J gene, V gene, CDR3 protein. Some rows have no size entry. The others give once, few or many, or a class for an expanded clone.

size: .; J: TRBJ1-1; V: TRBV7-9; CDR3: ASSLRTEAF
size: .; J: TRBJ2-2; V: TRBV29-1; CDR3: SVTGVNTGELF
size: .; J: TRBJ1-5; V: TRBV4-2; CDR3: ASSQSGADSNQPQH
size: .; J: TRBJ1-2; V: TRBV29-1; CDR3: SVGDRRYGYT
size: .; J: TRBJ2-3; V: TRBV7-6; CDR3: ASSASGRNTDTQY
size: .; J: TRBJ1-5; V: TRBV29-1; CDR3: SVGERDNQPQH
size: .; J: TRBJ1-1; V: TRBV7-9; CDR3: ASSSGQLGTEAF
size: .; J: TRBJ2-7; V: TRBV7-8; CDR3: ASSPGGSIYEQY
size: .; J: TRBJ2-2; V: TRBV24-1; CDR3: ATSDSRGPNTGELF
size: .; J: TRBJ2-1; V: TRBV29-1; CDR3: SVATTRKNEQF
size: .; J: TRBJ1-1; V: TRBV28; CDR3: ASSPPKGGRTEAF
size: once; J: TRBJ1-1; V: TRBV7-8; CDR3: ASSSYRNTEAF
size: .; J: TRBJ2-7; V: TRBV5-4; CDR3: ASSGQGGHEQY
size: .; J: TRBJ2-1; V: TRBV28; CDR3: ASSSIQGLRSYNEQF
size: .; J: TRBJ2-5; V: TRBV5-1; CDR3: ASSFNLAGAEETQY
size: .; J: TRBJ2-1; V: TRBV30; CDR3: AFLGLSYNEQF
size: few; J: TRBJ1-5; V: TRBV5-6; CDR3: ASSSYSNQPQH
size: once; J: TRBJ1-2; V: TRBV28; CDR3: ASGPGQGLGYT
size: .; J: TRBJ2-7; V: TRBV19; CDR3: ASSIGTAYEQY
size: few; J: TRBJ2-5; V: TRBV12-3/TRBV12-4; CDR3: ASSLTGVETQY
size: .; J: TRBJ2-3; V: TRBV9; CDR3: ASSGRGSTDTQY
size: .; J: TRBJ2-3; V: TRBV5-6; CDR3: ASSLAGVSADTQY
size: .; J: TRBJ2-1; V: TRBV13; CDR3: ASTSRRVSSYNEQF
size: .; J: TRBJ2-3; V: TRBV24-1; CDR3: ATGERGGRTDTQY
size: .; J: TRBJ2-7; V: TRBV13; CDR3: ASSPGTGPYEQY
size: .; J: TRBJ1-4; V: TRBV27; CDR3: ASSLSRGDEKLF
size: .; J: TRBJ1-5; V: TRBV19; CDR3: ASRDRGFQPQH
size: .; J: TRBJ1-3; V: TRBV30; CDR3: AWATGGVGNTIY
size: .; J: TRBJ1-1; V: TRBV12-5; CDR3: ATSPGQGFVTEAF
size: few; J: TRBJ2-3; V: TRBV7-2; CDR3: ASSLDLTTDTQY
size: .; J: TRBJ1-6; V: TRBV5-4; CDR3: ASSSPDNSPLH
size: .; J: TRBJ2-1; V: TRBV9; CDR3: ASSVEAGGPYNEQF
size: .; J: TRBJ2-4; V: TRBV7-2; CDR3: ASSLLGDRGYGNIQY
size: .; J: TRBJ2-3; V: TRBV9; CDR3: ASSPLQGTTDTQY
size: .; J: TRBJ2-3; V: TRBV24-1; CDR3: ATSGTGLSPFTQY
size: .; J: TRBJ1-2; V: TRBV28; CDR3: ASSLAGQLESYGYT
size: .; J: TRBJ1-2; V: TRBV19; CDR3: ASNRGPNYGYT
size: once; J: TRBJ1-6; V: TRBV2; CDR3: ASSATARNSPLH
size: .; J: TRBJ1-1; V: TRBV5-1; CDR3: ASSREEGLSFEAF
size: .; J: TRBJ1-2; V: TRBV12-3/TRBV12-4; CDR3: ASSLGAGVGYT
size: .; J: TRBJ2-6; V: TRBV11-2; CDR3: ASSSQTGANVLT
size: .; J: TRBJ2-2; V: TRBV5-4; CDR3: ASSPEGQYIAGELF